Presented here are 29 T cell receptor beta chains from one specimen sequenced in a study of shared clonotypes between healthy human individuals. Measured with immunoSEQ multiplex PCR; TCRdb has only the in-frame clones, and not every one. Among about 960,000 clones, around 80% were seen once, and the ten largest hold 1.5%. The sequenced material came from memory CD4+ T cells sorted from blood. Noted subset: CD45RA-negative fraction. The receptors come from a man aged 18 to 30 in good health.

This clone was counted only a few times. The chain recombines TRBV28 with TRBJ2-3; perhaps D is TRBD1 or TRBD2 (6 bases each). The V gene's germline CDR1 is MDHEN and CDR2 SYDVKM. The CDR3 covers 15 residues. The ends were cut back, 5 bases at V and 2 bases at J, with 14 bases in the middle. The CDR3 DNA sequence: TGTGCCAGCAGTGGTCGGGGGCACATCACAGATACGCAGTATTTT. Amino acids: CASSGRGHITDTQYF.

The chain joins TRBV6-5 to TRBJ1-1; no firm D call. Trimming took off 7 bases at V and 4 bases at J, with 16 bases between the two ends. The CDR3 loop spans 14 amino acids. Germline lookup yields CDR1 MNHEY and CDR2 SVGAGI. This CDR3 reads CASTEIPRGTEAFF. For the CDR3, the DNA is TGTGCCAGCACCGAAATACCGAGAGGCACTGAAGCTTTCTTT.

The chain links TRBV9 to TRBJ1-2; 8 bases align to TRBD1. V was pared by 2 bases and J by 4 bases, with 7 bases of the junction left unmatched. CDR3 length: 15 residues. CDR1 and CDR2 (germline): SGDLS, YYNGEE. The CDR3 DNA reads as TGTGCCAGCAGCGTCAGCACAGGGGGGATCTATGGCTACACCTTC. It is translated as CASSVSTGGIYGYTF.

This sequence joins TRBV29-1 and TRBJ2-7, with D hard to call. Germline V gives CDR1 SQVTM, CDR2 ANQGSEA. CDR3 size: 13 residues. Deletions cut 3 bases from V and 7 bases from J, with 16 bases between. CDR3 sequence (DNA): TGCAGCGTTGAGAGTGACTGGTCTTATGAGCAGTACTTC. Its translation is CSVESDWSYEQYF.

V usage is TRBV28 and J usage is TRBJ2-7; D is undetermined. Germline assignment: CDR1 MDHEN and CDR2 SYDVKM. This CDR3 contains 14 residues. V was trimmed by 3 bases and J by 6 bases, leaving 15 bases between them. CDR3 sequence: CASSFLDGSSEQYF. DNA of the CDR3: TGTGCCAGCAGTTTTTTGGACGGATCTAGCGAGCAGTACTTC.

In DNA form, the CDR3 reads TGTGCCAGCAGACTAACAGGGGATGGTGAAAAACTGTTTTTT. Its translation is CASRLTGDGEKLFF. The V and J genes are TRBV5-6 and TRBJ1-4, with 7 bases aligning to TRBD1. The CDR3 is 14 amino acids. The V and J ends lost 5 bases and 7 bases, in that order; junction bases with no gene match: 8. In germline, CDR1 is SGHDT, CDR2 YYEEEE.

This chain uses TRBV9 with TRBJ2-7; D is unclear. Trimming left V 4 bases short and J 2 bases short, with 13 bases between. Germline V lookup: CDR1 SGDLS, CDR2 YYNGEE. This CDR3 is 14 amino acids long. The CDR3 protein is CASSPHRDPYEQYF. CDR3 in DNA: TGTGCCAGCAGCCCCCATCGTGACCCCTACGAGCAGTACTTC.

This chain links TRBV28 with TRBJ2-7; tentatively, D is TRBD2 (6 bases). V lost 5 bases to trimming and J lost 0 bases, with 14 bases between them. Germline CDR1 reads MDHEN; CDR2 reads SYDVKM. The CDR3 length is 15 residues. This CDR3 reads CASSPPRGNSYEQYF. CDR3 coding DNA: TGTGCCAGCAGTCCACCCCGGGGGAACTCCTACGAGCAGTACTTC.

The chain employs TRBV6-5 and TRBJ2-7; 10 nucleotides align to TRBD1. The trim removed 6 bases at V and 4 bases at J, leaving 6 bases unmatched. The germline V gene has CDR1 MNHEY and CDR2 SVGAGI. CDR3 length: 14 residues. This CDR3 reads CASSSTGGGYEQYF. In DNA, the CDR3 is TGTGCCAGCAGCTCGACAGGGGGCGGATACGAGCAGTACTTC.

The V call is TRBV14, the J call TRBJ2-7; TRBD1 matches at 8 bases. Trimming cost V 4 bases and J 7 bases; bases outside gene matches: 6. This CDR3 has 13 residues. Germline V lookup: CDR1 SGHDN, CDR2 FVKESK. The CDR3 reads CASSRGQGTEQYF. CDR3 DNA sequence: TGTGCCAGCAGCCGCGGACAGGGAACGGAGCAGTACTTC. Together with reference TRBV14 and TRBJ2-7, the CDR3 gives the full variable domain: EAGVTQFPSHSVIEKGQTVTLRCDPISGHDNLYWYRRVMGKEIKFLLHFVKESKQDESGMPNNRFLAERTGGTYSTLKVQPAELEDSGVYFCASSRGQGTEQYFGPGTRLTVT.

V usage is TRBV18 and J usage is TRBJ2-7; 8 bases agree with TRBD1. Germline V lookup: CDR1 KGHSH, CDR2 LQKENI. The CDR3 is 15 residues long. J was trimmed by 6 bases and V by 2 bases; bases with no gene match: 9. The CDR3 nucleotides read TGTGCCAGCTCACCAATAGCACAGGGGGTGGCCGAGCAGTACTTC. Its protein product is CASSPIAQGVAEQYF.

CDR3 sequence: CASGKGGAQYEQYF. The CDR3 bases are TGCGCCAGCGGGAAGGGGGGGGCGCAATACGAGCAGTACTTC. The V and J genes are TRBV5-1 and TRBJ2-7; D might be TRBD2 (7 bases). Germline loops: CDR1 SGHRS, CDR2 YFSETQ. V shed 7 bases and J shed 4 bases, with 18 bases lying between them. There are 14 residues in the CDR3. Drawing the rest from reference TRBV5-1 and TRBJ2-7, the complete variable domain is KAGVTQTPRYLIKTRGQQVTLSCSPISGHRSVSWYQQTPGQGLQFLFEYFSETQRNKGNFPGRFSGRQFSNSRSEMNVSTLELGDSALYLCASGKGGAQYEQYFGPGTRLTVT.

The chain recombines TRBV6-1 with TRBJ2-3; weak D call: TRBD1 (6 bases). V was cut by 2 bases and J by 2 bases, with 11 bases left in between. This CDR3 is 15 amino acids long. Germline CDR1 MNHNS, CDR2 SASEGT. CDR3 in DNA: TGTGCCAGCAGTGAAACAGACAGGCTCACAGATACGCAGTATTTT. This encodes CASSETDRLTDTQYF.

CDR3 protein: CSVTTGVGTDTQYF. The DNA for the CDR3 is TGCAGCGTTACCACAGGGGTTGGCACAGATACGCAGTATTTT. V and J are TRBV29-1 and TRBJ2-3, with TRBD1 identical over 7 bases. This CDR3 comprises 14 residues. The ends lost 5 bases at V and 1 base at J; junction bases unmatched: 6. CDR1 is SQVTM, CDR2 ANQGSEA, per germline.

This clone was counted once. This chain joins TRBV2 and TRBJ2-3, with D maybe TRBD1 (5 bases). The ends were cut back, 7 bases at V and 3 bases at J, with 14 bases in the middle. Germline CDR1 reads SNHLY; CDR2 reads FYNNEI. This CDR3 spans 14 amino acids. CDR3 nucleotides: TGTGCCAGCATAGCAGGGATGGTTACAGATACGCAGTATTTT. It specifies CASIAGMVTDTQYF.

V gene TRBV18 combines with J gene TRBJ1-5; tentative D call: TRBD1 (6 bases). V lost 3 bases and J lost 4, with 7 bases in between. The CDR3 totals 13 residues. Germline V gene lookup returns CDR1 KGHSH and CDR2 LQKENI. Written as DNA, the CDR3 is TGTGCCAGCTCACCCGGGACAAATCAGCCCCAGCATTTT. Amino acids: CASSPGTNQPQHF.

CDR3 coding DNA: TGTGCCAGCAGCTTTGAGGGTCCACGCACAGATACGCAGTATTTT. Translation: CASSFEGPRTDTQYF. This rearrangement joins TRBV7-2 to TRBJ2-3; a weak D match, TRBD2 (5 bases). V lost 3 bases to trimming and J lost 1 base, with 11 bases between them. The CDR3 spans 15 residues. Germline CDR1 SGHTA, CDR2 FQGNSA.

The rearrangement uses TRBV18 and TRBJ1-1; TRBD1 aligns across 7 bases. CDR3 length equals 19 residues. The V and J ends lost 0 bases and 0 bases, in that order; junction bases with no gene match: 13. Germline V gene sequence: CDR1 KGHSH, CDR2 LQKENI. This chain's CDR3 is CASSPPHLGGGGMNTEAFF. The CDR3 nucleotides are TGTGCCAGCTCACCACCCCATCTGGGAGGGGGCGGGATGAACACTGAAGCTTTCTTT. Combining the CDR3 with reference TRBV18 and TRBJ1-1 gives the whole variable domain NAGVMQNPRHLVRRRGQEARLRCSPMKGHSHVYWYRQLPEEGLKFMVYLQKENIIDESGMPKERFSAEFPKEGPSILRIQQVVRGDSAAYFCASSPPHLGGGGMNTEAFFGQGTRLTVV.

The V and J genes are TRBV11-3 and TRBJ1-3; 10 nucleotides line up with TRBD1. Germline V gene data show CDR1 as SGHNT and CDR2 as YENEEA. V was pared by 2 bases and J by 0 bases, with 7 bases of the junction left unmatched. This CDR3 has 18 amino acids. CDR3 in amino acids: CASSLLRDRGPSGNTIYF. The CDR3, as DNA: TGTGCCAGCAGCTTACTCCGGGACAGGGGCCCCTCTGGAAACACCATATATTTT.

This chain links TRBV7-9 with TRBJ2-3, with a tentative D call TRBD1 (6 bases). The CDR3 is 16 residues long. Germline-derived CDR1 and CDR2 are SEHNR and FQNEAQ (reference sequence). V shed 4 bases and J shed 2 bases, with 16 bases lying between them. CDR3 sequence reads: CASSSTGRGYTDTQYF. CDR3 nucleotide sequence: TGTGCCAGCAGCTCGACGGGCAGGGGATACACAGATACGCAGTATTTT.

The V and J genes are TRBV27 and TRBJ2-1; TRBD1 is a possible D gene (7 bases). Per germline, CDR1 MNHEY and CDR2 SMNVEV (reference sequence). V was clipped by 5 bases and J by 9 bases, with 20 bases between them. The CDR3 consists of 15 residues. The CDR3 DNA reads TGTGCCAGCAGTAGACAGGGTACCGGGAGCCTTGAGCAGTTCTTC. Protein: CASSRQGTGSLEQFF.

The chain links TRBV7-9 to TRBJ2-3; 11 bases line up with TRBD2. CDR3 length equals 15 residues. V gave up 10 bases and J gave up 3 bases; unmatched junction bases: 9. Germline CDR1 is SEHNR and CDR2 is FQNEAQ (reference sequence). The CDR3 loop reads CATPTSGVGTDTQYF. The DNA of the CDR3 is TGTGCCACTCCGACTAGCGGGGTTGGGACAGATACGCAGTATTTT.

This chain joins TRBV9 and TRBJ2-5; 9 nucleotides match TRBD1. This CDR3 comprises 16 residues. The trim removed 0 bases at V and 2 bases at J, leaving 5 bases unmatched. Germline V gene lookup returns CDR1 SGDLS and CDR2 YYNGEE. CDR3 nucleotides: TGTGCCAGCAGCGTAGCCATCGGACAGGGGCAAGAGACCCAGTACTTC. This encodes CASSVAIGQGQETQYF.

This chain uses TRBV5-5 with TRBJ2-1, with TRBD2 matching 10 bases. With 3 bases clipped from V and 6 bases from J, the junction kept 12 bases outside the gene matches. Germline CDR1 SGHKS, CDR2 YYEKEE (reference sequence). The CDR3 length is 17 residues. The CDR3 sequence: CASSSRGRLAGANEQFF. CDR3 coding DNA: TGTGCCAGCAGCTCCCGTGGTAGGCTAGCGGGAGCCAATGAGCAGTTCTTC.

This chain links TRBV6-1 with TRBJ2-3; 14 bases are a match to TRBD2. The CDR3 loop spans 19 amino acids. After removal of 2 bases from V and 8 bases from J, the junction contained 15 bases not matched to a gene. The germline V gene encodes CDR1 MNHNS and CDR2 SASEGT. Here the CDR3 reads CASSEFGTGRLAGGVTQYF. DNA for the CDR3: TGTGCCAGCAGTGAATTTGGGACAGGGAGACTAGCGGGAGGGGTTACGCAGTATTTT.

The genes are TRBV5-6 and TRBJ2-1, with TRBD2 matching over 7 bases. The CDR3 extends over 16 amino acids. J lost 0 bases, V lost 3 bases, and 6 bases had no gene match. Germline lookup yields CDR1 SGHDT and CDR2 YYEEEE. The CDR3 DNA reads as TGTGCCAGCAGCTCCGAGCGGGGCAGCTCCTACAATGAGCAGTTCTTC. It is translated as CASSSERGSSYNEQFF. Drawing the rest from reference TRBV5-6 and TRBJ2-1, the complete variable domain is DAGVTQSPTHLIKTRGQQVTLRCSPKSGHDTVSWYQQALGQGPQFIFQYYEEEERQRGNFPDRFSGHQFPNYSSELNVNALLLGDSALYLCASSSERGSSYNEQFFGPGTRLTVL.

This clone was observed a single time. V usage is TRBV29-1 and J usage is TRBJ2-3; D gene unclear. Germline V gene lookup returns CDR1 SQVTM and CDR2 ANQGSEA. The CDR3 consists of 14 residues. The V gene lost 4 bases and the J gene lost 0 bases, with 11 bases spanning the gap. The CDR3 DNA reads as TGCAGCGTTGTTGGGGTATCAAGCACAGATACGCAGTATTTT. Protein product: CSVVGVSSTDTQYF.

About this clone itself: Other DNA sequences in the sample encode the same CDR3. The chain uses TRBV5-1 and TRBJ1-2, with 8 nucleotides matching TRBD1. V was clipped by 0 bases and J by 4 bases; unmatched bases: 2. Germline lookup yields CDR1 SGHRS and CDR2 YFSETQ. The CDR3 runs 14 residues. The CDR3 is CASSLDGTGYGYTF. For the CDR3, the DNA is TGCGCCAGCAGCTTGGATGGGACAGGCTATGGCTACACCTTC.

This clone was seen more than once but under ten times. The chain uses TRBV7-2 and TRBJ2-7, with a possible D match to TRBD2 (5 bases). The germline V gene has CDR1 SGHTA and CDR2 FQGNSA. V lost 2 bases and J 6 bases, leaving 14 bases between the germline ends. This CDR3 has 14 residues. The CDR3 DNA reads as TGTGCCAGCAGCTTACCCGCGGTGAGGGCCGAGCAGTACTTC. This gives the protein CASSLPAVRAEQYF.